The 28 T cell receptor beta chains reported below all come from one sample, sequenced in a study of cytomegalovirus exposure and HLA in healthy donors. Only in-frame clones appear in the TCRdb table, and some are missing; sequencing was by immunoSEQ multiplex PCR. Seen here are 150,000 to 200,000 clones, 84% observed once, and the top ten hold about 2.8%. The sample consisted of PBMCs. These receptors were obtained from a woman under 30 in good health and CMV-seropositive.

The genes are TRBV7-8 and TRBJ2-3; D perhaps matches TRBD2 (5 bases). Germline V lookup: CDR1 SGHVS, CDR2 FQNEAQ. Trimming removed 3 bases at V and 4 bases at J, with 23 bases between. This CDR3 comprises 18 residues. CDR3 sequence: CASSFGPRGSGGADTQYF. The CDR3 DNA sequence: TGTGCCAGCAGCTTCGGGCCCCGCGGGTCCGGAGGAGCAGATACGCAGTATTTT.

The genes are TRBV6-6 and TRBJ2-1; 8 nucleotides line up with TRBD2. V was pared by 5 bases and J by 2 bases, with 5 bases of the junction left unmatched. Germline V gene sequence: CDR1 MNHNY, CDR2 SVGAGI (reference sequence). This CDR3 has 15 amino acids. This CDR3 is CASSESGGPYNEQFF. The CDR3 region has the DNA TGTGCCAGCAGTGAGAGCGGGGGCCCCTACAATGAGCAGTTCTTC.

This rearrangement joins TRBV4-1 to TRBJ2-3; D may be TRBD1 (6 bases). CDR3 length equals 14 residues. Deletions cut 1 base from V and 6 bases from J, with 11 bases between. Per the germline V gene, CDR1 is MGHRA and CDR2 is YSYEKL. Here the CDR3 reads CASSQGTVGDTQYF. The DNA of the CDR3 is TGCGCCAGCAGCCAAGGGACAGTTGGGGATACGCAGTATTTT.

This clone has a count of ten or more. Here the CDR3 reads CASMGPRVSNQPQHF. CDR3 nucleotide sequence: TGTGCCAGTATGGGTCCCAGGGTGAGCAATCAGCCCCAGCATTTT. The chain recombines TRBV19 with TRBJ1-5; possibly TRBD1 for D (5 bases). CDR1 LNHDA and CDR2 SQIVND come from the germline V gene (reference sequence). Trimming shortened V by 7 bases and J by 1 base, and 14 bases separated the two germline ends. The CDR3 sequence is 15 residues long.

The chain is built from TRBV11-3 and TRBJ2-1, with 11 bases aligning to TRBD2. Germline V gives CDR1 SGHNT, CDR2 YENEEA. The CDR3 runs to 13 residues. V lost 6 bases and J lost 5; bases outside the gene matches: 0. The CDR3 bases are TGTGCCAGCAGACTAGCGGGGGACAATGAGCAGTTCTTC. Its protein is CASRLAGDNEQFF. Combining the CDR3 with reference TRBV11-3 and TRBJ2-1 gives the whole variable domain EAGVVQSPRYKIIEKKQPVAFWCNPISGHNTLYWYLQNLGQGPELLIRYENEEAVDDSQLPKDRFSAERLKGVDSTLKIQPAELGDSAVYLCASRLAGDNEQFFGPGTRLTVL.

The CDR3 loop reads CASSPAAAGRTGELFF. Written as DNA, the CDR3 is TGTGCCAGCAGCCCTGCCGCGGCAGGGAGGACCGGGGAGCTGTTTTTT. The chain carries TRBV7-6 and TRBJ2-2, with D perhaps TRBD2 (6 bases). Trimming removed 5 bases from V and 5 bases from J, with 18 bases in between. The CDR3 is 16 amino acids. Germline V lookup: CDR1 SGHVS, CDR2 FNYEAQ.

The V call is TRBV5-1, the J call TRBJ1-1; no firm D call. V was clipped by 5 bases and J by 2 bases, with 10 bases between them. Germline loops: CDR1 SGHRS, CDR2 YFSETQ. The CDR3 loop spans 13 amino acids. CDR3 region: CASSPVPNTEAFF. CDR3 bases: TGCGCCAGCAGTCCAGTACCCAACACTGAAGCTTTCTTT.

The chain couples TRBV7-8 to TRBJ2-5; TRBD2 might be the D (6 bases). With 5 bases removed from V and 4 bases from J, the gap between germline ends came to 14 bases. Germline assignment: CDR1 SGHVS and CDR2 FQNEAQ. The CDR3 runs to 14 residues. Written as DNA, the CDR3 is TGTGCCAGCAGCCTACGGACTAAACTAGAGACCCAGTACTTC. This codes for CASSLRTKLETQYF.

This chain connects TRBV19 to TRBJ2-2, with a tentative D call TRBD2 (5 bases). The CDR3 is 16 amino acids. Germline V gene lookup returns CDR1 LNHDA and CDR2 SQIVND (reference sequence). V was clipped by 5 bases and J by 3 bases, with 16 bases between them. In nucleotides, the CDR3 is TGTGCCAGTAGTCCCCGGTGGTCCGGGGACACCGGGGAGCTGTTTTTT. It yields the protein CASSPRWSGDTGELFF.

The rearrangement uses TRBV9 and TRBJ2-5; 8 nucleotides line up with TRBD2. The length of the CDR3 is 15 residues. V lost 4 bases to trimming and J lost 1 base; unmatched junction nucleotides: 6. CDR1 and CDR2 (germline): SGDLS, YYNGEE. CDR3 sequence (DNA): TGTGCCAGCAGCCCCTTAGCGGGAACCCAAGAGACCCAGTACTTC. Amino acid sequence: CASSPLAGTQETQYF.

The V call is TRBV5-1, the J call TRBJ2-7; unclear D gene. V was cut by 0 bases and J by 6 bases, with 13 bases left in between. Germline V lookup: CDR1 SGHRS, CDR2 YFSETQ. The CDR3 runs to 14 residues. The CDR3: CASSLGVEEAEQYF. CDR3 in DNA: TGCGCCAGCAGCTTGGGTGTAGAGGAAGCCGAGCAGTACTTC.

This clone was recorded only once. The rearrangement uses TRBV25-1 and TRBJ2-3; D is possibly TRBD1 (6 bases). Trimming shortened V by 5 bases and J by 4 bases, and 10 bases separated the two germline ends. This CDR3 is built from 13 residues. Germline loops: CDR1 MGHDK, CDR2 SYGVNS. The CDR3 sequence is CASSQGPADTQYF. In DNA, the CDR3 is TGTGCCAGCAGTCAGGGGCCGGCAGATACGCAGTATTTT. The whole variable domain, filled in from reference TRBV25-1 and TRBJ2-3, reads EADIYQTPRYLVIGTGKKITLECSQTMGHDKMYWYQQDPGMELHLIHYSYGVNSTEKGDLSSESTVSRIRTEHFPLTLESARPSHTSQYLCASSQGPADTQYFGPGTRLTVL.

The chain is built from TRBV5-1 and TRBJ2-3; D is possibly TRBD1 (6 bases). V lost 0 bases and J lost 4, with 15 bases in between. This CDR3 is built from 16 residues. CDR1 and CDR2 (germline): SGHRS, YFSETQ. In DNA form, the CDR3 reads TGCGCCAGCAGCTTGGCGGGGCAGGGGAGCGCAGATACGCAGTATTTT. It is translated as CASSLAGQGSADTQYF.

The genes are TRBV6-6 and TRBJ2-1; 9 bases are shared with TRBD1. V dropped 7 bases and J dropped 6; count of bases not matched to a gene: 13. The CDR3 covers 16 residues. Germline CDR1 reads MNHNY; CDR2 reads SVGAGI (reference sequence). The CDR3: CASTWASRDRANEQFF. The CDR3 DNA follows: TGTGCCAGCACCTGGGCCAGCCGGGACAGGGCCAATGAGCAGTTCTTC.

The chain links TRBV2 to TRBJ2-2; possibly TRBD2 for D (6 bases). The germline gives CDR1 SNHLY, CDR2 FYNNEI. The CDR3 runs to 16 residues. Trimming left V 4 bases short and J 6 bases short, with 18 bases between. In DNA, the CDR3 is TGTGCCAGCAGTGGAGGGCGGAGGGGAGGCTCCGGGGAGCTGTTTTTT. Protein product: CASSGGRRGGSGELFF. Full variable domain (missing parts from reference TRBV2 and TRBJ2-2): EPEVTQTPSHQVTQMGQEVILRCVPISNHLYFYWYRQILGQKVEFLVSFYNNEISEKSEIFDDQFSVERPDGSNFTLKIRSTKLEDSAMYFCASSGGRRGGSGELFFGEGSRLTVL.

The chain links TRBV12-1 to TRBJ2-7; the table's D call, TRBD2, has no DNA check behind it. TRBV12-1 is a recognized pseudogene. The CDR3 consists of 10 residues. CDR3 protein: CASSPLGQYF. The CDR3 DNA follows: TGTGCCAGCAGCCCCCTCGGGCAGTACTTC.

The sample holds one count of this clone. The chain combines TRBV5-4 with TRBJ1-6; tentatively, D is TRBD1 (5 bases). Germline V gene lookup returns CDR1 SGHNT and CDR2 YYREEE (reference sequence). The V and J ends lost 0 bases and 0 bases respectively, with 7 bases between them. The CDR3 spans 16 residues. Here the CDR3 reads CASSLDRSSYNSPLHF. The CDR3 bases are TGTGCCAGCAGCTTGGACAGGAGCTCCTATAATTCACCCCTCCACTTT.

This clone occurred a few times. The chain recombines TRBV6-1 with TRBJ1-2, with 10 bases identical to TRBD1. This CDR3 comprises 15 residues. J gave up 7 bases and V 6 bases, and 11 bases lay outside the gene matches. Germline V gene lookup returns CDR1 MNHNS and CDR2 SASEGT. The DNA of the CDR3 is TGTGCCAGCAGCTTCAAGACAGGGGGCGGGTTTGGCTACACCTTC. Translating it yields CASSFKTGGGFGYTF.

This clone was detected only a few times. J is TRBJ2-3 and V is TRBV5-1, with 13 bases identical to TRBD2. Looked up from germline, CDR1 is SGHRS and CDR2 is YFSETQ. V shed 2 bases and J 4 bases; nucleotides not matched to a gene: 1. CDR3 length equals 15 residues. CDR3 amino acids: CASSLLAGGADTQYF. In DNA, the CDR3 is TGCGCCAGCAGCTTACTAGCGGGGGGGGCAGATACGCAGTATTTT. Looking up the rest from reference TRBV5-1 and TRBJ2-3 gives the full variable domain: KAGVTQTPRYLIKTRGQQVTLSCSPISGHRSVSWYQQTPGQGLQFLFEYFSETQRNKGNFPGRFSGRQFSNSRSEMNVSTLELGDSALYLCASSLLAGGADTQYFGPGTRLTVL.

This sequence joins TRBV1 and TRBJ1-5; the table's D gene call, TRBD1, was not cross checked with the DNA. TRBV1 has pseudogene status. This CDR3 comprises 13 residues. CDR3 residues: CTSSPDRGQPQHF. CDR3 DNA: TGCACCAGCAGCCCAGACAGGGGTCAGCCCCAGCATTTT.

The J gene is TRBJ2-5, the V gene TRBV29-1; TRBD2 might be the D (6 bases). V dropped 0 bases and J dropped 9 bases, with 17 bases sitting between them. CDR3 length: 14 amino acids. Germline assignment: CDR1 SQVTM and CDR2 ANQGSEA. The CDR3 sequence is CSVEDQGLSLAQYF. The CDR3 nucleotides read TGCAGCGTTGAAGATCAGGGACTGTCTCTGGCCCAGTACTTC.

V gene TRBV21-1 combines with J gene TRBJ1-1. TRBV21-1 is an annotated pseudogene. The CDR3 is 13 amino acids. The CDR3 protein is CASSKGEGTEAFF. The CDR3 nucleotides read TGTGCCAGCAGCAAAGGGGAGGGCACTGAAGCTTTCTTT.

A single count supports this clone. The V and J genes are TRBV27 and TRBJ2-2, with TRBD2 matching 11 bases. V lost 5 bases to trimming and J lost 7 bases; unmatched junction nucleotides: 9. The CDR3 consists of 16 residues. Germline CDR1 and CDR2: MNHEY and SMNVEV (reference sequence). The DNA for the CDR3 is TGTGCCAGCAGTACGTTTAGCGGGGGGGTGCACGGGGAGCTGTTTTTT. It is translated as CASSTFSGGVHGELFF.

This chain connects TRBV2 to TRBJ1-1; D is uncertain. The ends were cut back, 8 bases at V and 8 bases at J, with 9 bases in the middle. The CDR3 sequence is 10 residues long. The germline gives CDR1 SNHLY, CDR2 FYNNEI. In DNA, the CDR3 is TGTGCCAGCCGGTCACCAGAAGCTTTCTTT. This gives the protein CASRSPEAFF. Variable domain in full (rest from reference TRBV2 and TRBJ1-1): EPEVTQTPSHQVTQMGQEVILRCVPISNHLYFYWYRQILGQKVEFLVSFYNNEISEKSEIFDDQFSVERPDGSNFTLKIRSTKLEDSAMYFCASRSPEAFFGQGTRLTVV.

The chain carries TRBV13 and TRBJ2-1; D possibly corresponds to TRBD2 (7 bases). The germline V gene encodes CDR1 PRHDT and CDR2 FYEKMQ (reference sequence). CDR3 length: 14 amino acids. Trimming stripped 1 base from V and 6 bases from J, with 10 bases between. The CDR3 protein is CASSLAGGLNEQFF. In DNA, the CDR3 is TGTGCCAGCAGCTTAGCCGGGGGGCTCAATGAGCAGTTCTTC.

This CDR3 is CASSKALQAGITEEQFF. The CDR3 coding sequence is TGTGCCAGCAGCAAAGCGCTCCAGGCCGGGATTACAGAAGAGCAGTTCTTC. V gene TRBV21-1 combines with J gene TRBJ2-1; the table gives TRBD2 as D, unverified against the DNA. TRBV21-1 is designated a pseudogene. The CDR3 spans 17 residues.

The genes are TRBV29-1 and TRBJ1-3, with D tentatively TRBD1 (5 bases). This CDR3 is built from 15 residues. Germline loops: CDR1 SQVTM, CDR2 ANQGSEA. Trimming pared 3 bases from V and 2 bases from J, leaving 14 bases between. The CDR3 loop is CSVERDPNPGNTIYF. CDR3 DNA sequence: TGCAGCGTTGAGCGGGACCCCAATCCTGGAAACACCATATATTTT.

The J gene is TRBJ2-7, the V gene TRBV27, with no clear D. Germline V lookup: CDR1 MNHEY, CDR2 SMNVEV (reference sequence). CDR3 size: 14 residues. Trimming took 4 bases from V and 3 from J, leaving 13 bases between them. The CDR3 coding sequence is TGTGCCAGCAGTTGGAGAACACCTTACTACGAGCAGTACTTC. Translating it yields CASSWRTPYYEQYF.